What follows describes a single T cell receptor beta chain. The antigen is not known. The CDR3 is made up of 17 amino acids. The germline gives CDR1 MNHNY, CDR2 SVGAGI (reference sequence). UMI-labeled TRB cDNA libraries were prepared by 5' RACE. TCRdb re-called the 5' RACE reads; one entry per CDR3 protein, DNA not given. The sample includes 80,000 to 100,000 distinct CDR3 sequences. The sample belongs to a study of CXCR3-negative and CXCR3-positive naive CD8 T cells. The overall study: Sequencing gave roughly 140 million TRB reads overall, about 1.5 +/- 0.3 million per library. Findings and limits, study-wide: Cryopreserved cells partially lost CXCR3 expression, and fresh PBMCs were used in most assays. Researchers reported similar TRBV-TRBJ usage in naive CXCR3-negative and CXCR3-positive cells, though memory differed. Hydrophobicity was higher for TRB CDR3s found in CXCR3-positive naive cells than in CXCR3-negative naive cells.

Among CD8+ T cells, naive ones were CD45RO-CCR7+CD27+CD95-. This chain links TRBV6-6 with TRBJ2-5; TCRdb proposes TRBD1, but this gene call is untestable without DNA. The sequenced sample consisted of naive CXCR3+ CD8+ T cells from blood. The subset denotes: CD45RO-CCR7+CD27+CD95- naive CD8+ T cells expressing CXCR3 (TNR3+). The origin of this receptor is a human donor in good health. Some clones in this sample may be carry-over from other donors' samples. CDR3 amino acids: CASSIHNRAPFQETQYF.